The 10 T cell receptor beta chains in this list originate from one sample, sequenced in a study of graft-versus-host responses after intestinal transplantation (dated by TCRdb to about 2021). What the time point label conveys for this sample: cells obtained before transplantation from donor or recipient. Their cognate antigens are unknown. The library was built by means of the immunoSEQ multiplex PCR assay. Imported from immuneACCESS, the table was reduced by TCRdb to in-frame sequences with V and J called. These copies leave out some clones; in studies compared against another copy, an unresolved V gene accounts for under half, and the cause of the remainder is not known. In all, the sample holds about 120,000 clones, and 85% to 95% of those were seen once. Around 3% of the sample comes from the top ten. The specimen comprised unstimulated CD8+ T cells sorted from spleen or lymph node cells, sampled before intestinal transplant. These receptors were collected from a human donor who received an intestinal transplant.

This clone turned up a few times. The chain couples TRBV28 to TRBJ2-1; TRBD2 matches 8 bases. In germline, CDR1 is MDHEN, CDR2 SYDVKM. The CDR3 loop spans 14 amino acids. Trimming removed 3 bases from V and 7 bases from J; junction bases left unmatched: 5. CDR3 bases: TGTGCCAGCAGTTTTAAGGCGGGAGGTAATGAGCAGTTCTTC. Its translation is CASSFKAGGNEQFF.

V usage is TRBV5-1 and J usage is TRBJ1-1; D not resolved. Trimming stripped 3 bases from V and 1 base from J, with 10 bases between. Germline V gene lookup returns CDR1 SGHRS and CDR2 YFSETQ. CDR3 size: 14 residues. In nucleotides, the CDR3 is TGCGCCAGCAGCTGGGGAAGTGGGAACACTGAAGCTTTCTTT. Translated, it gives CASSWGSGNTEAFF.

The chain carries TRBV28 and TRBJ2-3; 10 bases map to TRBD2. The CDR3 extends over 16 amino acids. Germline V gene data show CDR1 as MDHEN and CDR2 as SYDVKM. Trimming removed 6 bases from V and 5 bases from J; junction bases left unmatched: 11. As DNA, the CDR3 is TGTGCCAGCAGAAGGTCGCTAGCGGGAGTGGGAGATACGCAGTATTTT. Translation: CASRRSLAGVGDTQYF.

The chain joins TRBV11-2 to TRBJ2-7; TRBD2 matches at 8 bases. The CDR3 spans 15 residues. The germline V gene has CDR1 SGHAT and CDR2 FQNNGV. J lost 4 bases, V lost 4 bases, and 9 bases had no gene match. This CDR3 is CASSSTGGREYEQYF. The DNA for the CDR3 is TGTGCCAGCAGCTCCACGGGAGGGCGGGAATACGAGCAGTACTTC.

This clone came up once. The gene calls are TRBV10-3 and TRBJ2-7; D might be TRBD1 (5 bases). The CDR3 length is 16 residues. V shed 4 bases and J shed 0 bases, with 16 bases lying between them. Germline CDR1 and CDR2: ENHRY and SYGVKD. In DNA, the CDR3 is TGTGCCATCAGTGGCCTTGAGACAGAAGTCTCCTACGAGCAGTACTTC. Amino acid sequence: CAISGLETEVSYEQYF.

The chain combines TRBV13 with TRBJ2-5, with TRBD2 matching over 14 bases. V shed 5 bases, J shed 5 bases, and the junction held 10 bases outside the gene matches. The CDR3 runs to 17 residues. Germline CDR1 is PRHDT and CDR2 is FYEKMQ (reference sequence). CDR3 protein: CASSPGLAGGSGETQYF. Written as DNA, the CDR3 is TGTGCCAGCAGCCCTGGACTAGCGGGAGGATCCGGGGAGACCCAGTACTTC.

The J gene is TRBJ1-2, the V gene TRBV28, with unresolved D. Between the trimmed V and J ends, which lost 3 bases and 4 bases, there was a span of 12 bases. CDR1 is MDHEN, CDR2 SYDVKM, per germline. The CDR3 runs 14 residues. CDR3 sequence (DNA): TGTGCCAGCAGTTTCGGCAGATGGGTCTATGGCTACACCTTC. Its protein product is CASSFGRWVYGYTF.

The chain has TRBV19 and TRBJ2-7, with D perhaps matching TRBD1 or TRBD2 (5 bases each). Germline values: CDR1 LNHDA, CDR2 SQIVND (reference sequence). V lost 6 bases and J lost 0, with 15 bases in between. The CDR3 contains 15 residues. This CDR3 is CASSLFSGASYEQYF. Here the CDR3 DNA reads TGTGCCAGTAGCCTATTTTCCGGGGCCTCCTACGAGCAGTACTTC.

V is TRBV5-1 and J is TRBJ1-2; D unclear. V was pared by 0 bases and J by 0 bases, with 9 bases between. The CDR3 consists of 15 residues. CDR1 and CDR2 from the germline V gene are SGHRS and YFSETQ. The CDR3 is CASSLGTVTNYGYTF. The CDR3 bases are TGCGCCAGCAGCTTGGGGACTGTTACTAACTATGGCTACACCTTC.

The V and J genes are TRBV19 and TRBJ1-2; D is unclear. Germline V lookup: CDR1 LNHDA, CDR2 SQIVND (reference sequence). V dropped 1 base and J dropped 1 base, with 13 bases sitting between them. This CDR3 comprises 16 residues. Here the CDR3 reads CASSIASGVFNYGYTF. In DNA form, the CDR3 reads TGTGCCAGTAGTATAGCCTCCGGGGTTTTTAACTATGGCTACACCTTC.